These T cell receptor beta chains were read from a single sample in a study of T cell responses to AZD1222 COVID-19 vaccine. The data were produced by immunoSEQ multiplex PCR, yet TCRdb's version contains in-frame clones alone and is incomplete. The top ten clones hold approximately 1.6% of a sample with 180,000 or so clones, roughly 91% of them seen once. Sequencing used peripheral blood, obtained on day 0 of AZD1222 vaccination. The receptors come from an adult in good health. Each CDR3 is given with its conserved first and last residue. Each record gives: J gene, clone size, V gene, D gene, CDR3 DNA, CDR3 protein. The D gene is left open where the match is weak. Size values are once, few and many counts, or a class for expanded clones, and some rows have none.

>TRBJ2-5|NA|TRBV28|NA
TGTGCCAGCAGTTTGGCGGTCCAAGAGACCCAGTACTTC
CASSLAVQETQYF
>TRBJ2-7|NA|TRBV11-1|TRBD1
TGTGCCAGCAGTCACGACAGGGGGCTCGCAAGCTACGAGCAGTACTTC
CASSHDRGLASYEQYF
>TRBJ2-2|once|TRBV6-5|NA
TGTGCCATCAAAGAGGGATACACCGGGGAGCTGTTTTTT
CAIKEGYTGELFF
>TRBJ2-7|NA|TRBV28|NA
TGTGCCACTTCCCTAGCCTACGAGCAGTACTTC
CATSLAYEQYF
>TRBJ1-1|NA|TRBV14|NA
TGTGCCAGCAGCCAAGCGGGTTGGAGGACGGATACTGAAGCTTTCTTT
CASSQAGWRTDTEAFF
>TRBJ1-2|NA|TRBV28|NA
TGTGCCAGCAGTTCTGGACTAACGGGAGGCTACACCTTC
CASSSGLTGGYTF
>TRBJ2-1|NA|TRBV14|TRBD1
TGTGCCAGCAGCCAAGCGATGCAGGGGGCAGAGGGAAGGTACAATGAGCAGTTCTTC
CASSQAMQGAEGRYNEQFF
>TRBJ2-7|NA|TRBV27|NA
TGTGCCAGCAGTCCGTCTAGCGATCCCTACGAGCAGTACTTC
CASSPSSDPYEQYF
>TRBJ1-4|NA|TRBV10-3|TRBD1
TGTGCCATCAGTTCACTCGCAGGGGGTACAAGGTCGGGAAAACTGTTTTTT
CAISSLAGGTRSGKLFF
>TRBJ2-2|NA|TRBV5-1|NA
TGCGCCAGCAGTCCGGACGGTACCGGGGAGCTGTTTTTT
CASSPDGTGELFF
>TRBJ2-4|NA|TRBV4-2|NA
TGTGCCAGCAGCCAAGAGGGGGGCTTACTCAAAAACATTCAGTACTTC
CASSQEGGLLKNIQYF
>TRBJ1-2|NA|TRBV5-1|NA
TGCGCCAGCTACCACCAACCTACTAACTATGGCTACACCTTC
CASYHQPTNYGYTF
>TRBJ1-1|NA|TRBV27|TRBD1
TGTGCCAGCGGAGGACAGGGCAACACTGAAGCTTTCTTT
CASGGQGNTEAFF
>TRBJ1-2|NA|TRBV12-1|NA
TGTGCCAGCAGCTTTCGGCCAGGGGGCAGAGGTGGCTACACCTTC
CASSFRPGGRGGYTF
>TRBJ1-5|NA|TRBV6-2/TRBV6-3|NA
TGTGCCAGCAGTTGGCAGTATCAGCCCCAGCATTTT
CASSWQYQPQHF
>TRBJ1-6|NA|TRBV2|NA
TGTGCCAGCAGCGATATGGTTGAGCATAATTCACCCCTCCACTTT
CASSDMVEHNSPLHF
>TRBJ1-1|NA|TRBV20-1|NA
TGCAGTGCTGGCAGGGAGACTGAAGCTTTCTTT
CSAGRETEAFF
>TRBJ1-4|NA|TRBV3-1/TRBV3-2|NA
TGTGCCAGCAGCCAAAGAACAGGTAGTGAAAAACTGTTTTTT
CASSQRTGSEKLFF
>TRBJ2-1|NA|TRBV5-6|TRBD2
TGTGCCAGCAGCTCTTCTAGACTAGCGACCTACAATGAGCAGTTCTTC
CASSSSRLATYNEQFF
>TRBJ2-1|NA|TRBV5-6|TRBD2
TGTGCCAGCAGCTTGGAGCGGCGGGGGGACCCGTGGGGTGAGCAGTTCTTC
CASSLERRGDPWGEQFF
>TRBJ2-7|NA|TRBV7-2|NA
TGTGCCAGCAGCTCGGTTTCTTACGAGCAGTACTTC
CASSSVSYEQYF
>TRBJ2-4|NA|TRBV21-1|NA
TGTGCCAGCAGGAGGGGTCGGGACATTCAGTACTTC
CASRRGRDIQYF
>TRBJ2-5|NA|TRBV11-2|NA
TGTGCCAGCAGCTTTCGACCCATCGTCCAAGAGACCCAGTACTTC
CASSFRPIVQETQYF
>TRBJ1-5|NA|TRBV28|NA
TGTGCCAGCAACGCCCCACAAGGAGGTGGTCAGCCCCAGCATTTT
CASNAPQGGGQPQHF
>TRBJ1-2|NA|TRBV28|TRBD1
TGTGCCAGCAGTTCACTCCAGGGGGTAGCTAACTATGGCTACACCTTC
CASSSLQGVANYGYTF
>TRBJ1-2|NA|TRBV2|NA
TGTGCCAGCAGTGTTCTGGGTCTTAACTATGGCTACACCTTC
CASSVLGLNYGYTF
>TRBJ2-5|NA|TRBV19|TRBD1
TGTGCCAGTAGCCTCGGACAGGGCAAGGAGACCCAGTACTTC
CASSLGQGKETQYF
>TRBJ1-1|NA|TRBV28|NA
TGTGCCAGCAGTTTTTTTGCCAGGTGGAACACTGAAGCTTTCTTT
CASSFFARWNTEAFF
>TRBJ1-6|NA|TRBV6-5|NA
TGTGCCAGCAGTTACAGGGGGGATAATTCACCCCTCCACTTT
CASSYRGDNSPLHF
>TRBJ1-1|NA|TRBV4-3|NA
TGCGCCAGCAGCCATCCCCAAGCCGGGACAGAAGCTTTCTTT
CASSHPQAGTEAFF
>TRBJ1-3|NA|TRBV28|NA
TGTGCCAGCAGAAAAGGAGGGGCGGTCGGAAACACCATATATTTT
CASRKGGAVGNTIYF
>TRBJ2-2|NA|TRBV18|NA
TGTGCCAGCTCACCAGGGTCCGGGGAGCTGTTTTTT
CASSPGSGELFF